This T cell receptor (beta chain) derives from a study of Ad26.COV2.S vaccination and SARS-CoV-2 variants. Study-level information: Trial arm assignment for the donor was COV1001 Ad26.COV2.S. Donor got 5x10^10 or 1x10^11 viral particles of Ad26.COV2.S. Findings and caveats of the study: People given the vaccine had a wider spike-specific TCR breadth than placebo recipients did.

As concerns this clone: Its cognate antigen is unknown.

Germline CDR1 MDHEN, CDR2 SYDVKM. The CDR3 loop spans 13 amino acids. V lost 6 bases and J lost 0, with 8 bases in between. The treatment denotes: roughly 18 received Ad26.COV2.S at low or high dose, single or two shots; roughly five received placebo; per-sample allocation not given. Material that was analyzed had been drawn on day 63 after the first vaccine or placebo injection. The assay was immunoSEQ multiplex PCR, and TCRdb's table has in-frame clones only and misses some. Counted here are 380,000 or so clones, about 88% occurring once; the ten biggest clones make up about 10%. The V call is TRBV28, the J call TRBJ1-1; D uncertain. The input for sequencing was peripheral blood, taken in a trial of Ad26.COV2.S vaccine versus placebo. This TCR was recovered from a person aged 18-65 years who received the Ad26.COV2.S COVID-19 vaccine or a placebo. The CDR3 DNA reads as TGTGCCAGCAGCTTAGACATGAACACTGAAGCTTTCTTT. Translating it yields CASSLDMNTEAFF.